The 21 T cell receptor beta chains given below trace back to one sample, sequenced in a study of blood T cell repertoires in COVID-19. The protocol was immunoSEQ multiplex PCR, while the TCRdb copy is restricted to in-frame clones and leaves out a portion. Here the sample spans under 200,000 clones, 80% to 90% being singletons. The material sequenced was peripheral blood. Receptors were obtained from a woman in her 70s who had recovered from COVID-19.

The V call is TRBV9, the J call TRBJ1-1, with D possibly TRBD1 on 5 matching bases. Between the trimmed V and J ends, which lost 1 base and 5 bases, there was a span of 12 bases. The CDR3 totals 14 residues. Germline CDR1 is SGDLS and CDR2 is YYNGEE. The CDR3 reads CASSVQGGRTEAFF. In DNA form, the CDR3 reads TGTGCCAGCAGCGTACAGGGTGGTCGGACTGAAGCTTTCTTT.

CDR3 nucleotides: TGTGCCAGCAGTTACTCCGTCCTATGGGGGAGGGCCTACGAGCAGTACTTC. Protein: CASSYSVLWGRAYEQYF. V and J are TRBV6-2 or TRBV6-3 and TRBJ2-7; 7 bases agree with TRBD2. The CDR3 extends over 17 amino acids. Germline-derived CDR1 and CDR2 are MNHEY and SVGEGT. J was trimmed by 2 bases and V by 0 bases; bases with no gene match: 10.

The V and J genes are TRBV7-2 and TRBJ2-1, with 9 bases lining up with TRBD2. The CDR3 has 13 residues. CDR1 and CDR2 from the germline V gene are SGHTA and FQGNSA. V lost 6 bases to trimming and J lost 5 bases; unmatched junction nucleotides: 2. The CDR3 here is CASRRLADNEQFF. CDR3 in DNA: TGTGCCAGCAGAAGACTAGCGGACAATGAGCAGTTCTTC.

The V gene is TRBV7-3, the J gene TRBJ2-5; D is possibly TRBD2 (6 bases). The ends were cut back, 1 base at V and 5 bases at J, with 14 bases in the middle. The CDR3 consists of 15 residues. Per the germline V gene, CDR1 is SGHTA and CDR2 is FQGTGA. This CDR3 reads CASSLNAGPWETQYF. The CDR3 DNA is TGTGCCAGCAGCTTAAACGCGGGGCCCTGGGAGACCCAGTACTTC.

This sequence joins TRBV28 and TRBJ2-5; 7 bases match TRBD1. The J segment lost 5 bases and the V segment lost 6 bases, leaving 9 bases of the junction unmatched. The CDR3 has 14 residues. Looked up from germline, CDR1 is MDHEN and CDR2 is SYDVKM. The CDR3 region is CASSQGQSPETQYF. CDR3 bases: TGTGCCAGCAGCCAGGGACAGTCCCCGGAGACCCAGTACTTC.

The chain combines TRBV11-2 with TRBJ1-1; D is possibly TRBD1 (5 bases). From germline, CDR1 is SGHAT and CDR2 FQNNGV. CDR3 length: 13 residues. Trimming left V 4 bases short and J 1 base short, with 7 bases between. DNA for the CDR3: TGTGCCAGCAGCTCGACAGAGAACACTGAAGCTTTCTTT. Amino acid sequence: CASSSTENTEAFF.

In this sample, this clone turned up a few times. The chain links TRBV5-4 to TRBJ2-3; 9 bases agree with TRBD2. Germline CDR1 SGHNT, CDR2 YYREEE (reference sequence). V was clipped by 3 bases and J by 1 base; unmatched bases: 0. The CDR3 length is 14 residues. The CDR3 sequence: CASSWTSGTDTQYF. CDR3 bases: TGTGCCAGCAGCTGGACTAGCGGCACAGATACGCAGTATTTT.

The chain is built from TRBV18 and TRBJ1-2; a weak D match, TRBD1 (5 bases). Trimming left V 4 bases short and J 7 bases short, with 16 bases between. Germline values: CDR1 KGHSH, CDR2 LQKENI. CDR3 length equals 14 residues. The CDR3 protein is CASSQLGVESGYTF. DNA of the CDR3: TGTGCCAGCTCACAATTAGGGGTGGAGTCTGGCTACACCTTC.

The chain has TRBV5-1 and TRBJ1-2; the D is unclear. With 4 bases removed from V and 4 bases from J, the gap between germline ends came to 11 bases. Germline values: CDR1 SGHRS, CDR2 YFSETQ. The CDR3 has 13 amino acids. Written as DNA, the CDR3 is TGCGCCAGCAGCCCCGGAGGGATCTATGGCTACACCTTC. Translated, it gives CASSPGGIYGYTF.

The chain joins TRBV2 to TRBJ2-2; D is unresolved. The V and J ends lost 1 base and 0 bases respectively, with 12 bases between them. CDR3 size: 17 residues. Germline loops: CDR1 SNHLY, CDR2 FYNNEI. The CDR3 DNA sequence: TGTGCCAGCAGTGAAGGGCGGCTTGCTACGAACACCGGGGAGCTGTTTTTT. Translated, it gives CASSEGRLATNTGELFF.

The chain employs TRBV5-1 and TRBJ2-3; 9 bases are a match to TRBD2. CDR3 length: 17 residues. Trimming at V came to 2 bases and at J to 8 bases, leaving 15 bases not matched to a gene. Germline V gene lookup returns CDR1 SGHRS and CDR2 YFSETQ. The CDR3 DNA is TGCGCCAGCAGCTTCCGTAGCGGGAGCCCCCCGTTGGGTACGCAGTATTTT. It is translated as CASSFRSGSPPLGTQYF. Combining the CDR3 with reference TRBV5-1 and TRBJ2-3 gives the whole variable domain KAGVTQTPRYLIKTRGQQVTLSCSPISGHRSVSWYQQTPGQGLQFLFEYFSETQRNKGNFPGRFSGRQFSNSRSEMNVSTLELGDSALYLCASSFRSGSPPLGTQYFGPGTRLTVL.

Turning to this clone: The same CDR3 also results from other DNA sequences found in this sample. The chain recombines TRBV27 with TRBJ2-6, with 9 bases identical to TRBD2. This CDR3 is built from 15 residues. Per germline, CDR1 MNHEY and CDR2 SMNVEV (reference sequence). Germline trimming cut 6 bases from V and 2 bases from J; bases unmatched to any gene: 2. Here the CDR3 DNA reads TGTGCCAGCAGCCGCGGGGGGGCTGGGGCCAACGTCCTGACTTTC. Protein product: CASSRGGAGANVLTF.

The CDR3 reads CASSPTGQEMGQPQHF. The CDR3 bases are TGTGCCAGCAGTCCGACCGGACAGGAGATGGGGCAGCCCCAGCATTTT. This chain links TRBV27 with TRBJ1-5; 7 nucleotides align to TRBD1. This CDR3 is built from 16 residues. With 5 bases clipped from V and 7 bases from J, the junction kept 14 bases outside the gene matches. Germline V gene sequence: CDR1 MNHEY, CDR2 SMNVEV (reference sequence).

This clone was seen only once. The chain links TRBV20-1 to TRBJ2-7; no reliable D call. V was cut by 3 bases and J by 2 bases, with 11 bases left in between. Germline V gene sequence: CDR1 DFQATT, CDR2 SNEGSKA (reference sequence). The CDR3 has 13 residues. The CDR3 DNA sequence: TGCAGTGCTAGTGATCAGGTAACCTACGAGCAGTACTTC. Residues: CSASDQVTYEQYF.

This clone was seen once. The chain carries TRBV20-1 and TRBJ2-1; 11 nucleotides line up with TRBD1. Germline V CDR1 and CDR2: DFQATT, SNEGSKA (reference sequence). The J segment lost 6 bases and the V segment lost 4 bases, leaving 5 bases of the junction unmatched. The CDR3 has 14 amino acids. The CDR3: CSANDGTGGNEQFF. DNA of the CDR3: TGCAGTGCTAATGACGGGACAGGGGGCAATGAGCAGTTCTTC.

This chain joins TRBV7-2 and TRBJ1-4; the D is unclear. The CDR3 loop spans 14 amino acids. Germline loops: CDR1 SGHTA, CDR2 FQGNSA. Trimming removed 7 bases at V and 0 bases at J, with 9 bases between. CDR3 amino acids: CASNGAATNEKLFF. CDR3 in DNA: TGTGCCAGCAATGGCGCGGCAACTAATGAAAAACTGTTTTTT. Together with reference TRBV7-2 and TRBJ1-4, the CDR3 gives the full variable domain: GAGVSQSPSNKVTEKGKDVELRCDPISGHTALYWYRQSLGQGLEFLIYFQGNSAPDKSGLPSDRFSAERTGGSVSTLTIQRTQQEDSAVYLCASNGAATNEKLFFGSGTQLSVL.

This clone was picked up one time. The rearrangement joins TRBV1 to TRBJ2-1; the table calls TRBD2, which could not be checked here. TRBV1 is assigned pseudogene status. This CDR3 has 16 residues. The CDR3 reads CTSSQQQREGCNEQFF. Here the CDR3 DNA reads TGCACCAGCAGCCAACAACAGCGGGAGGGGTGCAATGAGCAGTTCTTC.

This chain joins TRBV5-1 and TRBJ1-1; no clear D. The CDR3 loop spans 14 amino acids. Germline V gives CDR1 SGHRS, CDR2 YFSETQ. Trimming shortened V by 2 bases and J by 4 bases, and 12 bases separated the two germline ends. The CDR3 DNA is TGCGCCAGCAGCTTCCCCGACGGGGTCACTGAAGCTTTCTTT. It encodes CASSFPDGVTEAFF.

The sample holds a few counts of this clone. The chain recombines TRBV19 with TRBJ1-3; 10 bases are shared with TRBD1. The CDR3 covers 14 residues. With V trimmed by 9 bases and J by 3 bases, 5 bases remained unmatched. Looked up from germline, CDR1 is LNHDA and CDR2 is SQIVND (reference sequence). CDR3 in amino acids: CASRTGGGGNTIYF. The CDR3 nucleotides are TGTGCCAGCCGGACAGGGGGAGGTGGAAACACCATATATTTT.

The rearrangement joins TRBV5-1 to TRBJ1-2; the D is unclear. Germline-derived CDR1 and CDR2 are SGHRS and YFSETQ. The CDR3 extends over 13 amino acids. Trimming removed 4 bases from V and 8 bases from J, with 15 bases in between. CDR3 sequence (DNA): TGCGCCAGCAGCCCCAAGACCTCGGGGGGCTACACCTTC. Translation: CASSPKTSGGYTF. The full variable domain, completed using reference TRBV5-1 and TRBJ1-2, is KAGVTQTPRYLIKTRGQQVTLSCSPISGHRSVSWYQQTPGQGLQFLFEYFSETQRNKGNFPGRFSGRQFSNSRSEMNVSTLELGDSALYLCASSPKTSGGYTFGSGTRLTVV.

Concerning this clone itself: A junction end diverges from the germline sequence, so it may reflect a read error. The chain couples TRBV7-7 to TRBJ2-1; 8 bases agree with TRBD2. Germline V lookup: CDR1 SSHAT, CDR2 FNYEAQ (reference sequence). CDR3 length equals 15 residues. The CDR3 loop reads CASSPYSGANNEQFF. CDR3 in DNA: TGTGCTAGCAGCCCTTATAGCGGGGCCAACAATGAGCAGTTCTTC.